The clone carrying this T cell receptor beta chain is labeled medium-sized based on frequency. Its matching antigen is unknown. The method was immunoSEQ multiplex PCR; TCRdb's version includes in-frame clones alone and lacks a portion of them. In all, the sample yields roughly 14,000 clones. The data were obtained in a study of T cells in women clearing cervical HPV infection. Study-wide findings and caveats: CIN3+ cases had significantly higher TCR richness than controls; evenness did not differ. Associations may precede or follow infection; HPV-specific or memory T cells were not isolated.

Sequenced input: blood buffy coat. The clonotype comes from a woman between 18 and 75 years old with a cervical HPV16 infection that either progressed to CIN3+ or cleared (not recorded which).

The DNA read from the CDR3 is TGTGCCAGCAGTGAAACAGGGGTTTCACCC. Translation gives CASSETGVSP. The whole CDR3 sequence reads CASSETGVSPLHF. The chain combines TRBV6-1 with TRBJ1-6; 7 bases map to TRBD1. The read falls 3 residues short of the CDR3 end, and the missing part is taken from the germline J gene. The CDR3 extends over 13 amino acids. Germline V gives CDR1 MNHNS, CDR2 SASEGT. The V and J ends lost 2 bases and 9 bases, in that order; junction bases with no gene match: 1.